The entry below describes one T cell receptor (beta chain). Its antigen is not identified. This specimen comes from a study of OX40 agonist ivuxolimab in advanced cancers. Broader study findings: Both blood CD4+ and CD8+ T cells showed clonal growth by week 6 at 0.1 to 3.0 mg/kg.

The assay was immunoSEQ multiplex PCR, and TCRdb's table has in-frame clones only and misses some. In the table there are 20,000 to 30,000 clones, approximately 85% of which are singletons. Germline CDR1 is MNHEY and CDR2 is SMNVEV (reference sequence). The CDR3 has 14 residues. The V gene lost 7 bases and the J gene lost 5 bases, with 12 bases spanning the gap. The J gene is TRBJ1-6, the V gene TRBV27; D may be TRBD1 (6 bases). The sequences come from CD4+ or CD8+ T cells sorted from blood, collected in a trial of the OX40 agonist ivuxolimab. This clonotype was sampled from an adult with an advanced solid tumor such as melanoma, head and neck, liver or kidney cancer. The CDR3 here is CASTTGYNNSPLHF. The CDR3 coding sequence is TGTGCCAGCACCACAGGGTATAATAATTCACCCCTCCACTTT.